This T cell receptor beta chain originates from a study of T and B cells in COVID-19 patients. Study-level results: Exclusive to the recovered cohort were thousands of TCR clusters, 30 to 40 of them with low generation probability.

Blood genomic DNA input for TRB amplification was about 240-550 ng. TRB rearrangements were amplified by multiplex PCR with BIOMED2 TRB-A/B primers. One entry per CDR3 protein results from TCRdb running MiXCR on the multiplex PCR reads. The data show around 15,000 distinct CDR3 sequences, under 30% seen once. This clonotype has ten or more counts. The antigen is unknown. This CDR3 spans 14 amino acids. Germline CDR1 and CDR2: LNHNV and YYDKDF (reference sequence). Trimming left V 5 bases short and J 3 bases short, with 14 bases between. The chain employs TRBV15 and TRBJ2-7; perhaps D is TRBD1 or TRBD2 (5 bases each). Material: blood. The receptor was isolated from a human donor who had recovered from COVID-19. The CDR3 protein is CATSERGGNYEQYF. The CDR3 nucleotides are TGTGCCACCAGCGAGAGGGGTGGGAACTACGAGCAGTACTTC.